The rows below give T cell receptor beta chains drawn from one sample of a study of shared clonotypes between healthy human individuals. Sequencing was performed with immunoSEQ multiplex PCR; in TCRdb, only in-frame clones are kept and a portion is missing. The sample lists some 530,000 clones, around 73% seen once, with more than 10% in the top ten. The sequenced material came from PBMCs. The receptors were gathered from a woman aged 40 to 50 in good health. Some clones in this sample may be carry-over from other donors' samples. Both conserved end residues are part of each CDR3. Fields, in order: clone size, J gene, D gene, V gene, CDR3 protein, CDR3 DNA. The D gene is left open where the match is weak. Not all rows give a size; the values are once, few, many and, for expanded clones, a class.

>-|TRBJ2-2|-|TRBV19
CASSIPGIGELFF
TGTGCCAGTAGTATCCCCGGGATCGGGGAGCTGTTTTTT
>few|TRBJ2-2|-|TRBV7-9
CASSPPGELFF
TGTGCCAGCAGCCCCCCGGGGGAGCTGTTTTTT
>-|TRBJ2-3|-|TRBV14
CASSQGARGTDTQYF
TGTGCCAGCAGCCAAGGCGCGCGGGGCACAGATACGCAGTATTTT
>-|TRBJ1-4|-|TRBV19
CASSMGDRRNEKLFF
TGTGCCAGTAGTATGGGTGACAGGCGGAATGAAAAACTGTTTTTT
>-|TRBJ2-7|-|TRBV10-3
CATRSPGARNEQYF
TGTGCCACCAGGTCCCCGGGCGCGCGCAACGAGCAGTACTTC
>once|TRBJ2-1|-|TRBV5-4
CASSDADRYNEQFF
TGTGCCAGCTCGGATGCAGATAGATACAATGAGCAGTTCTTC
>-|TRBJ1-1|-|TRBV4-1
CASSQEGHMNTEAFF
TGCGCCAGCAGCCAAGAGGGACATATGAACACTGAAGCTTTCTTT
>-|TRBJ2-5|-|TRBV7-2
CASSLTSGDETQYF
TGTGCCAGCAGCTTAACGTCCGGGGACGAGACCCAGTACTTC
>-|TRBJ2-1|-|TRBV5-1
CASSLDWSPEQFF
TGCGCCAGCAGCTTGGACTGGAGTCCTGAGCAGTTCTTC
>-|TRBJ2-1|TRBD1|TRBV5-6
CASSLTGTEYNEQFF
TGTGCCAGCAGCCTTACCGGGACAGAGTACAATGAGCAGTTCTTC
>once|TRBJ1-1|-|TRBV7-9
CASSVNTEAFF
TGTGCCAGCAGCGTGAACACTGAAGCTTTCTTT
>-|TRBJ1-4|TRBD1|TRBV30
CAWGGQAGVEKLFF
TGTGCCTGGGGGGGACAGGCCGGAGTCGAAAAACTGTTTTTT
>once|TRBJ1-5|-|TRBV5-6
CASSLGDQPQHF
TGTGCCAGCAGCTTGGGAGATCAGCCCCAGCATTTT
>-|TRBJ1-1|-|TRBV6-5
CASSPHLNTEAFF
TGTGCCAGCAGCCCACACCTGAACACTGAAGCTTTCTTT
>-|TRBJ1-2|-|TRBV6-6
CASSVRGGYGYTF
TGTGCCAGTAGCGTTCGTGGGGGCTATGGCTACACCTTC
>-|TRBJ2-7|TRBD2|TRBV29-1
CSVVIRAGTYEQYF
TGCAGCGTTGTTATTCGAGCGGGAACCTACGAGCAGTACTTC
>once|TRBJ2-7|TRBD2|TRBV4-3
CASSTSVLLGEQYF
TGCGCCAGCAGCACTAGCGTTCTCCTGGGAGAGCAGTACTTC
>-|TRBJ2-5|-|TRBV7-8
CASSLFPTAETQYF
TGTGCCAGCAGCTTATTCCCTACCGCTGAGACCCAGTACTTC
>-|TRBJ1-1|TRBD1|TRBV2
CASTRDSLDTEAFF
TGTGCCAGCACCCGGGACAGCTTAGACACTGAAGCTTTCTTT
>-|TRBJ1-1|-|TRBV6-1
CASFEGPNTEAFF
TGTGCCAGCTTTGAGGGCCCGAACACTGAAGCTTTCTTT
>-|TRBJ2-5|-|TRBV15
CATSRAVGLPTQYF
TGTGCCACCAGCAGAGCCGTGGGACTGCCTACCCAGTACTTC
>-|TRBJ1-6|-|TRBV30
CAWSGTVGNSPLHF
TGTGCCTGGAGTGGCACAGTCGGGAATTCACCCCTCCACTTT
>-|TRBJ1-1|-|TRBV11-2
CASSRGRNTEAFF
TGTGCCAGCAGCCGCGGGCGGAACACTGAAGCTTTCTTT
>-|TRBJ2-7|TRBD2|TRBV6-6
CASRPGLAGAYEQYF
TGTGCCAGCAGACCTGGACTAGCGGGAGCCTACGAGCAGTACTTC
>-|TRBJ2-1|TRBD1|TRBV12-5
CASGFGDSWQFF
TGTGCTAGTGGCTTCGGGGACAGTTGGCAGTTCTTC
>-|TRBJ2-1|TRBD2|TRBV7-8
CASSPRLAGDHNEQFF
TGTGCCAGCAGCCCACGACTAGCGGGGGACCACAATGAGCAGTTCTTC
>few|TRBJ1-2|TRBD1|TRBV19
CASSIPRTGRYGYTF
TGTGCCAGTAGTATTCCCCGGACAGGGCGCTATGGCTACACCTTC
>-|TRBJ1-4|-|TRBV6-6
CASSYGPGSGLFF
TGTGCCAGCAGTTACGGGCCGGGCTCTGGGCTGTTTTTT
>few|TRBJ2-7|-|TRBV7-8
CASSPRGASSYEQYF
TGTGCCAGCAGCCCCCGAGGGGCTAGCTCCTACGAGCAGTACTTC
>-|TRBJ1-4|-|TRBV19
CASTTSGTGSEKLFF
TGTGCCAGTACCACCTCCGGGACCGGGAGCGAAAAACTGTTTTTT
>-|TRBJ2-5|-|TRBV27
CASSQGLHQETQYF
TGTGCCAGCAGTCAGGGACTTCACCAAGAGACCCAGTACTTC
>-|TRBJ1-1|TRBD1|TRBV7-9
CASSLGRRGWNNTEAFF
TGTGCCAGCAGCTTAGGTCGCAGGGGGTGGAATAACACTGAAGCTTTCTTT
>-|TRBJ2-1|TRBD2|TRBV7-2
CASSYAPWGSGRDEQFF
TGTGCCAGCAGTTACGCCCCTTGGGGTAGCGGGAGAGATGAGCAGTTCTTC
>-|TRBJ2-7|-|TRBV6-5
CASSRVVPSYEQYF
TGTGCCAGCAGTCGGGTGGTCCCCTCCTACGAGCAGTACTTC
>-|TRBJ1-4|-|TRBV30
CAWSPGQSINEKLFF
TGTGCCTGGAGCCCTGGACAGAGCATTAATGAAAAACTGTTTTTT
>few|TRBJ2-3|-|TRBV6-6
CASSTKDTQYF
TGTGCCAGCAGTACTAAAGATACGCAGTATTTT
>-|TRBJ2-5|-|TRBV28
CASSFMRKETQYF
TGTGCCAGCAGTTTCATGAGAAAAGAGACCCAGTACTTC
>-|TRBJ2-7|TRBD1|TRBV30
CASNRGSSYEQYF
TGTGCCTCCAACAGGGGGAGCTCCTACGAGCAGTACTTC
>-|TRBJ2-7|TRBD2|TRBV7-2
CASSLVGGLAGASYEQYF
TGTGCCAGCAGCTTAGTGGGGGGACTAGCGGGAGCTTCCTACGAGCAGTACTTC
>-|TRBJ1-2|-|TRBV4-2
CASSQDHSGDGGYTF
TGTGCCAGCAGCCAAGATCATTCAGGGGATGGAGGCTACACCTTC
>-|TRBJ2-1|-|TRBV20-1
CSARADNEQFF
TGCAGTGCTAGAGCCGACAATGAGCAGTTCTTC
>few|TRBJ2-2|-|TRBV7-2
CASSLLSGELFF
TGTGCCAGCAGCCTACTTTCCGGGGAGCTGTTTTTT
>-|TRBJ2-5|-|TRBV5-1
CASSFGTSEETQYF
TGCGCCAGCAGCTTCGGGACCTCCGAAGAGACCCAGTACTTC
>-|TRBJ1-5|-|TRBV23-1
CASSQSVGAGQPQHF
TGCGCCAGCAGTCAATCTGTCGGGGCTGGCCAGCCCCAGCATTTT
>-|TRBJ1-4|-|TRBV5-8
CASSLGSGMDEKLFF
TGTGCCAGCAGCTTGGGGTCCGGGATGGATGAAAAACTGTTTTTT
>once|TRBJ1-1|-|TRBV4-2
CASSLLGGARGTEAFF
TGTGCCAGCAGCCTCCTAGGGGGGGCGCGGGGCACTGAAGCTTTCTTT
>-|TRBJ2-2|TRBD2|TRBV5-1
CASSPRLAGGTGELFF
TGCGCCAGCAGCCCGCGACTAGCGGGAGGCACCGGGGAGCTGTTTTTT
>-|TRBJ2-1|TRBD2|TRBV7-8
CASRIFPSGSRSEQFF
TGTGCCAGCAGAATCTTTCCTAGCGGGAGTCGGAGTGAGCAGTTCTTC
>-|TRBJ1-2|TRBD1|TRBV4-3
CASSQPHRGRGYGYTF
TGCGCCAGCAGCCAGCCCCACAGGGGGCGAGGCTATGGCTACACCTTC
>-|TRBJ2-7|TRBD1|TRBV7-9
CASSLDLGQENF
TGTGCCAGCAGCTTAGATTTGGGACAGGAGAACTTC
>-|TRBJ2-2|TRBD1|TRBV2
CASSIQGVNTGELFF
TGTGCCAGCAGTATACAGGGGGTAAACACCGGGGAGCTGTTTTTT
>few|TRBJ2-5|-|TRBV6-5
CASSSTSGPQETQYF
TGTGCCAGCAGCTCTACTAGTGGACCACAAGAGACCCAGTACTTC
>-|TRBJ2-7|-|TRBV6-1
CASKTGNSYEQYF
TGTGCCAGCAAGACGGGAAACTCCTACGAGCAGTACTTC
>-|TRBJ1-1|-|TRBV18
CASSPPAGWGTEAFF
TGTGCCAGCTCACCACCGGCAGGGTGGGGGACTGAAGCTTTCTTT
>-|TRBJ2-5|TRBD1|TRBV9
CASSSRTTGEETQYF
TGTGCCAGCAGCTCACGCACGACAGGGGAAGAGACCCAGTACTTC
>-|TRBJ2-7|-|TRBV27
CARADYEQYF
TGTGCCAGGGCAGACTACGAGCAGTACTTC
>-|TRBJ2-7|TRBD2|TRBV5-1
CASSSLAGGPEEQYF
TGCGCCAGCAGCTCCCTGGCGGGAGGGCCTGAGGAGCAGTACTTC
>once|TRBJ2-7|-|TRBV7-3
CASSPGGPYEQYF
TGTGCCAGCAGCCCCGGTGGACCCTACGAGCAGTACTTC
>-|TRBJ2-7|TRBD1|TRBV29-1
CSVEDLYGQGDEQYF
TGCAGCGTTGAAGATCTTTACGGACAGGGTGACGAGCAGTACTTC